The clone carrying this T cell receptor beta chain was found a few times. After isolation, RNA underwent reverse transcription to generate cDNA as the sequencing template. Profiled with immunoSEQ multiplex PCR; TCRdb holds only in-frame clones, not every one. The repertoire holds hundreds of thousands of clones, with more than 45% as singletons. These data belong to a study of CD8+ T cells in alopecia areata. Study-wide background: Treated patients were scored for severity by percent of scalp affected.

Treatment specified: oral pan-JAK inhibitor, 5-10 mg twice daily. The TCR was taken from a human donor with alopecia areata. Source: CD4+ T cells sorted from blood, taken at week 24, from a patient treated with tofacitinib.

DNA for the CDR3: TGTGCCAGCAGCTTATCCCGGGACAGGGGGTACATGAACACTGAAGCTTTCTTT. It specifies CASSLSRDRGYMNTEAFF. The chain carries TRBV7-9 and TRBJ1-1, with 11 positions matching TRBD1. The V and J ends lost 2 bases and 0 bases, in that order; junction bases with no gene match: 8. The CDR3 loop spans 18 amino acids. Germline CDR1 SEHNR, CDR2 FQNEAQ (reference sequence).